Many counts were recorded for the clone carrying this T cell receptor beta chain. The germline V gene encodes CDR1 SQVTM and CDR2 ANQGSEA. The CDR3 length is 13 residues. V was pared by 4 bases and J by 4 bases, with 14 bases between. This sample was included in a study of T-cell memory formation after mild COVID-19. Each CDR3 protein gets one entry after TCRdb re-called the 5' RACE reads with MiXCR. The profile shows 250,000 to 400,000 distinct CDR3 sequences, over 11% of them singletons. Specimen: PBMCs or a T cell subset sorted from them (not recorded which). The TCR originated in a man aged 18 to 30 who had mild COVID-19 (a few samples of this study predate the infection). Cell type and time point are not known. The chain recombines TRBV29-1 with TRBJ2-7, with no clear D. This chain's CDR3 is CSVVQTLSYEQYF. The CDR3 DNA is TGCAGCGTTGTTCAGACTCTTTCTTACGAGCAGTACTTC.